This is a list of T cell receptor beta chains from one sample in a study of T cell repertoires in cytomegalovirus infection. These TCRs are of unknown antigen specificity. TCRdb redid the calling of the reads with MiXCR, one entry per CDR3 protein. The data hold approximately 350,000 distinct CDR3 sequences, with roughly 36% observed a single time. This material consisted of cultured PBMCs, taken from culture after CMV antigen stimulation. The receptors were sampled from a human donor in good health (CMV status not recorded). Some clones in this sample may be carry-over from other donors' samples. Each CDR3 is given with its conserved first and last residue. D genes are given only for firm matches. Size values are once, few and many counts, or a class for expanded clones, and some rows have none.

v_gene: TRBV6-6; d_gene: -; j_gene: TRBJ2-3; abundance: -; CDR3aa: CASPQCGGDTQYF; CDR3nt: TGTGCCAGCCCCCAGTGTGGCGGAGATACGCAGTATTTT
v_gene: TRBV28; d_gene: -; j_gene: TRBJ1-2; abundance: -; CDR3aa: CASSLSPGRRDGYTF; CDR3nt: TGTGCCAGCAGTTTGAGCCCTGGTAGGAGGGATGGCTACACCTTC
v_gene: TRBV18; d_gene: -; j_gene: TRBJ1-5; abundance: few; CDR3aa: CASSWTPEEPQHF; CDR3nt: TGTGCCAGCTCCTGGACTCCTGAGGAGCCCCAGCATTTT
v_gene: TRBV7-6; d_gene: -; j_gene: TRBJ2-5; abundance: -; CDR3aa: CASSLIWVLEEQETQYF; CDR3nt: TGTGCCAGCAGCTTAATTTGGGTTCTTGAAGAGCAAGAGACCCAGTACTTC
v_gene: TRBV7-4; d_gene: -; j_gene: TRBJ2-3; abundance: -; CDR3aa: CASSLSGSLSTDTQYF; CDR3nt: TGTGCCAGCAGCTTAAGCGGCAGCCTCAGCACAGATACGCAGTATTTT
v_gene: TRBV27; d_gene: -; j_gene: TRBJ1-1; abundance: -; CDR3aa: CASSYRNVMNTEAFF; CDR3nt: TGTGCCAGCAGTTACAGGAATGTTATGAACACTGAAGCTTTCTTT
v_gene: TRBV14; d_gene: -; j_gene: TRBJ2-1; abundance: -; CDR3aa: CASSQGGVGSPEQFF; CDR3nt: TGTGCCAGCAGCCAAGGTGGCGTCGGGAGCCCTGAGCAGTTCTTC
v_gene: TRBV11-2; d_gene: -; j_gene: TRBJ1-3; abundance: few; CDR3aa: CASSLGRRSGNTIYF; CDR3nt: TGTGCCAGCAGCTTGGGGCGTCGGTCTGGAAACACCATATATTTT
v_gene: TRBV28; d_gene: -; j_gene: TRBJ1-5; abundance: -; CDR3aa: CATRPPGQPQHF; CDR3nt: TGTGCCACCCGCCCGCCGGGTCAGCCCCAGCATTTT
v_gene: TRBV6-5; d_gene: -; j_gene: TRBJ2-7; abundance: few; CDR3aa: CASSYSGILPYEQYF; CDR3nt: TGTGCCAGCAGTTACTCAGGGATCCTACCCTACGAGCAGTACTTC
v_gene: TRBV6-1; d_gene: -; j_gene: TRBJ2-7; abundance: few; CDR3aa: CASSYTTLGEQYF; CDR3nt: TGTGCCAGCAGTTATACTACATTGGGCGAGCAGTACTTC
v_gene: TRBV27; d_gene: -; j_gene: TRBJ2-1; abundance: -; CDR3aa: CASSLRGENEQFF; CDR3nt: TGTGCCAGCAGTTTGAGAGGGGAAAATGAGCAGTTCTTC
v_gene: TRBV11-2; d_gene: -; j_gene: TRBJ1-1; abundance: few; CDR3aa: CASSTQPNTEAFF; CDR3nt: TGTGCCAGCAGCACCCAACCGAACACTGAAGCTTTCTTT